Listed below are T cell receptor beta chains from one sample, sequenced in a study of T cell repertoires in cytomegalovirus infection. TCRdb re-derived calls from the reads in MiXCR, one entry per CDR3 protein. The sample comprises just under 300,000 distinct CDR3 sequences, 8% to 10% of which are singletons, and about 2.3% rests with the top ten. Sequencing was carried out using PBMCs. The receptors shown here come from a human donor in good health (CMV status not recorded). Some clones in this sample may be carry-over from other donors' samples. CDR3s include the opening cysteine and the closing phenylalanine or tryptophan.

v_call cdr3_aa
TRBV7-2 CASSINRDSPLHF
TRBV7-2 CASSRNQETQYF
TRBV12-3/TRBV12-4 CASSRREFTGELFF
TRBV19 CASNRQRGSNEQFF
TRBV28 CASILRLDTQYF
TRBV5-1 CASSPGLSYEQYF
TRBV29-1 CSVEEGGARAETQYF
TRBV27 CASSFNQGSGNTGELFF
TRBV7-9 CASSLRVRVTEAFF
TRBV4-2 CASSQEGSPGNTEAFF